The rows below give T cell receptor beta chains drawn from one sample of a study of blood T cell repertoires in COVID-19. TCRdb keeps only in-frame clones here, not all; method: immunoSEQ multiplex PCR. The table records about 190,000 clones, 70% to 90% of them present only once. Sequenced: peripheral blood. The receptors originated from a woman of 80 years or more with acute or convalescent COVID-19. CDR3s include the opening cysteine and the closing phenylalanine or tryptophan. A D gene is named only where the DNA matches it firmly. Clone size appears in some rows only: once, few, many, or a class for an expanded clone.

>.|TRBJ2-1|TRBV6-4|once
TGTGCCAGCAGTGCTAGTCCCTCCTACAATGAGCAGTTCTTC
CASSASPSYNEQFF
>.|TRBJ1-4|TRBV28|.
TGTGCCAGCAGTTTTGGCAGGGTGGTAACTAATGAAAAACTGTTTTTT
CASSFGRVVTNEKLFF
>.|TRBJ1-2|TRBV6-5|.
TGTGCCAGCAGTTACTCCAGGGCGGGGTATGGCTACACCTTC
CASSYSRAGYGYTF
>.|TRBJ1-3|TRBV11-2|few
TGTGCCAGCAGCTTAGTAGGAAACACCATATATTTT
CASSLVGNTIYF
>TRBD1|TRBJ2-5|TRBV6-2/TRBV6-3|.
TGTGCCAGCAGTTACCGGGCAGGGGGCTCCGAGACCCAGTACTTC
CASSYRAGGSETQYF
>TRBD1|TRBJ2-5|TRBV28|.
TGTGCCAGCAGTTCCCTCGACAGGGGAAAGAGGGAGACCCAGTACTTC
CASSSLDRGKRETQYF
>TRBD2|TRBJ2-3|TRBV9|.
TGTGCCAGCAGCGTAGGATTAGCGGGGGGCACAGATACGCAGTATTTT
CASSVGLAGGTDTQYF
>TRBD2|TRBJ2-1|TRBV24-1|.
TGTGCCACCAGTGACCCGGGGGGGGAGGAAGATGAGCAGTTCTTC
CATSDPGGEEDEQFF
>TRBD1|TRBJ2-7|TRBV28|.
TGTGCCAGCGGTGGAACGGGACAGGGGCCTCTCGCTTCCTACGAGCAGTACTTC
CASGGTGQGPLASYEQYF
>.|TRBJ1-4|TRBV4-2|.
TGTGCCAGCAGCCAAGACCCACACGGAGGTAACGAAAAACTGTTTTTT
CASSQDPHGGNEKLFF
>.|TRBJ1-4|TRBV29-1|.
TGCAGCGTTGGGGAAGTGAGGAGGGCAACTAATGAAAAACTGTTTTTT
CSVGEVRRATNEKLFF
>.|TRBJ1-2|TRBV29-1|.
TGCAGCGTTGAAGTACCCGGGGTTACCTTC
CSVEVPGVTF
>TRBD2|TRBJ2-7|TRBV6-6|few
TGTGCCAGCAGTTACACGGGACTAGCGGGAGAGGGTAAGCAGTACTTC
CASSYTGLAGEGKQYF
>.|TRBJ1-6|TRBV15|once
TGTGCCACCAGCACAAGGACAGCATCTAATTCACCCCTCCACTTT
CATSTRTASNSPLHF
>TRBD1|TRBJ1-5|TRBV28|.
TGTGCCAGCGGGCTCAACAGGGGCCCCAATCAGCCCCAGCATTTT
CASGLNRGPNQPQHF
>TRBD1|TRBJ2-7|TRBV5-4|.
TGTGCCAGCAGCCCGAGGGGGGACAGGGGAGCCTACGAGCAGTACTTC
CASSPRGDRGAYEQYF
>TRBD1|TRBJ1-1|TRBV29-1|.
TGCAGCGTTGAAGTACCAGGGGGCCTGGGCACTGAAGCTTTCTTT
CSVEVPGGLGTEAFF
>TRBD1|TRBJ2-5|TRBV2|.
TGTGCCAGCAGTGGACAGGGACAAGAGACCCAGTACTTC
CASSGQGQETQYF
>.|TRBJ1-1|TRBV20-1|.
TGCAGTGCTAGAGTTCGGTCGAGAGCTTTCTTT
CSARVRSRAFF
>TRBD2|TRBJ2-7|TRBV4-1|.
TGCGCCAGCAGCCAAGTTGCATTAGCGGGAGTGATCTACGAGCAGTACTTC
CASSQVALAGVIYEQYF
>.|TRBJ2-2|TRBV5-4|.
TGTGCCAGCAGCCTTGACGGGACTTACACCGGGGAGCTGTTTTTT
CASSLDGTYTGELFF
>.|TRBJ2-7|TRBV6-1|.
TGTGCCAGCAGTGAATCGGGACAAATCTACGAGCAGTACTTC
CASSESGQIYEQYF
>.|TRBJ2-7|TRBV19|.
TGTGCCAGTAGTATTAGGAGTGACGAGCAGTACTTC
CASSIRSDEQYF
>.|TRBJ2-2|TRBV7-3|.
TGTGCCAGCAGGGGTCAGGGCGCCGGGGAGCTGTTTTTT
CASRGQGAGELFF